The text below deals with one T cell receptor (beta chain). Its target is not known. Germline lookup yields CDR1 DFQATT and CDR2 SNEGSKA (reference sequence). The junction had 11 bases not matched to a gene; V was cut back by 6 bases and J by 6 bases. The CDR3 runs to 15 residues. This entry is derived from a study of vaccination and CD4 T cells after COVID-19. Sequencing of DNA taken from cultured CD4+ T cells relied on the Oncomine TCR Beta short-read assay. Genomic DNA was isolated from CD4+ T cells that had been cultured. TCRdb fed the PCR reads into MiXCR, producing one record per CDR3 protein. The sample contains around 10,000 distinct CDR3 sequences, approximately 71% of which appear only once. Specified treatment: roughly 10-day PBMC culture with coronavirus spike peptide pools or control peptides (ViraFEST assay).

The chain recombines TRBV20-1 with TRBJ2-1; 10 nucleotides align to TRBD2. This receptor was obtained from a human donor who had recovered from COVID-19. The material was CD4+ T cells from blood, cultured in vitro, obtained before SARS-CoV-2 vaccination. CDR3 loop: CSARQASGSFNEQFF. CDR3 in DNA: TGCAGTGCCCGGCAAGCTAGCGGGAGTTTCAATGAGCAGTTCTTC.